The rows below give T cell receptor beta chains drawn from one sample of a study of blood T cell repertoires in COVID-19. The assay was immunoSEQ multiplex PCR, and TCRdb's table has in-frame clones only and misses some. The sample shows 200,000 to 300,000 clones, 86% of them seen only once. Sequences were obtained from peripheral blood. Every receptor here comes from a man older than 75 with acute or convalescent COVID-19. Both conserved end residues are part of each CDR3. Each record gives: clone size, D gene, V gene, J gene, CDR3 DNA, CDR3 protein. D genes are given only for firm matches. Clone size is shown for a subset of rows, as once, few, many or a class of expanded clone.

.,.,TRBV10-3,TRBJ2-7,TGTGCCATCAGTGTTCCGGGCTACGAGCAGTACTTC,CAISVPGYEQYF
.,.,TRBV15,TRBJ2-3,TGTGCCACCAGCAGAGTCTGGGCCAAGACAACAGATACGCAGTATTTT,CATSRVWAKTTDTQYF
.,.,TRBV19,TRBJ2-1,TGTGCCAGTCAGGGCAGGGGAAGTAGGAATGAGCAGTTCTTC,CASQGRGSRNEQFF
.,.,TRBV7-2,TRBJ1-6,TGTGCCAGCAGCCCCGCGGCCTTTAATTATAATTCACCCCTCCACTTT,CASSPAAFNYNSPLHF
.,TRBD2,TRBV9,TRBJ2-7,TGTGCCAGCAGCGGAGGAGCGGGAGGTTACTACGAGCAGTACTTC,CASSGGAGGYYEQYF
.,.,TRBV6-5,TRBJ2-3,TGTGCCAGCAGCCAATACCCGGGGTCAGATACGCAGTATTTT,CASSQYPGSDTQYF
.,.,TRBV28,TRBJ1-2,TGTGCCAGCAGTTTGAGTGATAGCTATGGCTACACCTTC,CASSLSDSYGYTF
few,.,TRBV6-5,TRBJ1-3,TGTGCCAGCAGTCGAGCGGGGACTGGAAACACCATATATTTT,CASSRAGTGNTIYF
.,TRBD1,TRBV19,TRBJ1-4,TGTGCCAGTAGTACCGGGACAGGGCTGGGAAAACTGTTTTTT,CASSTGTGLGKLFF
.,.,TRBV7-9,TRBJ2-4,TGTGCCAGCTCCCTCACATCAGACGGGGACATTCAGTACTTC,CASSLTSDGDIQYF
.,.,TRBV29-1,TRBJ1-1,TGCAGCGTTGTCGACTCCATGAACACTGAAGCTTTCTTT,CSVVDSMNTEAFF
.,.,TRBV9,TRBJ2-5,TGTGCCAGCAACACAAATCAGGGTTCCCAAGAGACCCAGTACTTC,CASNTNQGSQETQYF
once,TRBD2,TRBV7-2,TRBJ2-5,TGTGCCAGCAGCCACGGACTAAGCGGGGGGCAAGAGACCCAGTACTTC,CASSHGLSGGQETQYF
.,TRBD1,TRBV4-2,TRBJ1-2,TGTGCCAGCAGCCGGGGACAGAACTATGGCTACACCTTC,CASSRGQNYGYTF
.,.,TRBV6-5,TRBJ1-2,TGTGCCAGCAGTTCGCGTTCTAACTATGGCTACACCTTC,CASSSRSNYGYTF
.,TRBD1,TRBV20-1,TRBJ2-1,TGCAGTGCTAGGGCCACAGGGGCCCAGTTCTTC,CSARATGAQFF
.,.,TRBV9,TRBJ2-1,TGTGCCAGCAGCGTAAGGGGGAGTAACGCCTACAATGAGCAGTTCTTC,CASSVRGSNAYNEQFF
.,TRBD1,TRBV28,TRBJ2-7,TGTGCCAGCAGTTTGTCCGGGACAGGGCCCTCCTACGAGCAGTACTTC,CASSLSGTGPSYEQYF
few,TRBD2,TRBV9,TRBJ2-2,TGTGCCAGCAGCCCACGCCCCGGGACTAGCAACACCGGGGAGCTGTTTTTT,CASSPRPGTSNTGELFF
once,TRBD1,TRBV6-1,TRBJ1-4,TGTGCCAGCAGTGAAGCCCCCGGGACAGGGACTGAAAAACTGTTTTTT,CASSEAPGTGTEKLFF
.,TRBD1,TRBV5-1,TRBJ2-7,TGCGCCAGCAGCATGGGACAGGGCCTTTACGAGCAGTACTTC,CASSMGQGLYEQYF
.,.,TRBV10-1,TRBJ2-6,TGCGCCAGCAGTCCCAGGGGGGCTGGGGCCAACGTCCTGACTTTC,CASSPRGAGANVLTF
.,TRBD1,TRBV6-2/TRBV6-3,TRBJ1-1,TGTGCCAGCAGCAGGGGGAACAGGGGTGAAGCTTTCTTT,CASSRGNRGEAFF
.,.,TRBV6-2/TRBV6-3,TRBJ1-6,TGTGCCAGCAGTTACGGGCACTCGGAAACCTATAATTCACCCCTCCACTTT,CASSYGHSETYNSPLHF
.,TRBD1,TRBV28,TRBJ1-4,TGTGCCAGCAGTTTACTTAGGGGGCTCGGTGAAAAACTGTTTTTT,CASSLLRGLGEKLFF
.,.,TRBV2,TRBJ1-2,TGTGCCAGCAGTGACCTATCAGGGTACTATGGCTACACCTTC,CASSDLSGYYGYTF
.,TRBD1,TRBV19,TRBJ2-2,TGTGCCAGTGGACAGGGGGTCAACACCGGGGAGCTGTTTTTT,CASGQGVNTGELFF
.,TRBD1,TRBV19,TRBJ1-5,TGTGCCAGTAACCCCCGCGGGACAGGGTCTCGTCAGCCCCAGCATTTT,CASNPRGTGSRQPQHF
.,.,TRBV28,TRBJ1-5,TGTGCCAGCAGTTTAGGACAGCCCAATCAGCCCCAGCATTTT,CASSLGQPNQPQHF
.,.,TRBV6-6,TRBJ1-5,TGTGCCAGCAGTCACCGGTTAAACAGGGTGGCGGCACAGCCCCAGCATTTT,CASSHRLNRVAAQPQHF
.,TRBD1,TRBV7-2,TRBJ2-3,TGTGCCAGCAGTACGACAGGGGGTACAGATACGCAGTATTTT,CASSTTGGTDTQYF
.,.,TRBV28,TRBJ1-2,TGTGCCAGCATGCTGGAGGGAGGCTATGGCTACACCTTC,CASMLEGGYGYTF
.,.,TRBV12-3/TRBV12-4,TRBJ1-1,TGTGCCAGCAGTTGGGAAGGAGGAACTGAAGCTTTCTTT,CASSWEGGTEAFF
.,TRBD1,TRBV11-2,TRBJ2-1,TGTGCCAGCAGCTCTCCTCCGGACAGGGTTAATGAGCAGTTCTTC,CASSSPPDRVNEQFF
.,.,TRBV28,TRBJ1-1,TGTGCCAGCACCCTATCGGGAGGGGGCACTGAAGCTTTCTTT,CASTLSGGGTEAFF
.,.,TRBV5-4,TRBJ1-1,TGTGCCAGCAGCTTGAACAGTATGAACACTGAAGCTTTCTTT,CASSLNSMNTEAFF
.,TRBD1,TRBV5-1,TRBJ2-7,TGCGCCAGCTCGGGACAGGGGAGCGAGCAGTACTTC,CASSGQGSEQYF
.,TRBD1,TRBV7-2,TRBJ2-1,TGTGCCAGCAGCGCTAGGGACAGGGGAAGGAATGAGCAGTTCTTC,CASSARDRGRNEQFF
.,.,TRBV7-2,TRBJ1-3,TGTGCCAGCAGCTTAAAGCAGGCCAACTCTGGAAACACCATATATTTT,CASSLKQANSGNTIYF
.,TRBD2,TRBV7-9,TRBJ2-7,TGTGCCAGCAGCACCTCCGGGACTAGCACCACTCAGTACTTC,CASSTSGTSTTQYF
.,.,TRBV5-5,TRBJ2-7,TGTGCCAGCAGCTTGGGGGCCAAGGGGGAGCAGTACTTC,CASSLGAKGEQYF
once,TRBD2,TRBV2,TRBJ2-1,TGTGCCAGCAGTGAAGCGGGACTAGGTAGCAATGAGCAGTTCTTC,CASSEAGLGSNEQFF
.,TRBD2,TRBV11-3,TRBJ2-1,TGTGCCAGCAGCTTCCAGCGGGGGGGCCTGAGTGAGCAGTTCTTC,CASSFQRGGLSEQFF
medium-sized,.,TRBV27,TRBJ1-6,TGTGGGCGGGGGAATTCACCCCTCCACTTT,CGRGNSPLHF
.,.,TRBV4-3,TRBJ1-4,TGCGCCAGCAGCCAAGATATAACGGGGTTTAGGGAAAAACTGTTTTTT,CASSQDITGFREKLFF
.,.,TRBV9,TRBJ2-5,TGTGCCAGCAGCCCTCAGATGATGGAGACCCAGTACTTC,CASSPQMMETQYF
few,.,TRBV28,TRBJ1-3,TGTGCCAGCGGTTGGGGGGTGGGAAACACCATATATTTT,CASGWGVGNTIYF
.,.,TRBV6-1,TRBJ2-3,TGTGCCAGCAGTGAACCCGGAGTCGGAGATACGCAGTATTTT,CASSEPGVGDTQYF
.,.,TRBV28,TRBJ2-7,TGTGCCAGCGGTGGGGGACTTACCTACGAGCAGTACTTC,CASGGGLTYEQYF
.,TRBD2,TRBV2,TRBJ2-1,TGTGCCAGCAAAGGGACTAGCGGGTCCGATGAGCAGTTCTTC,CASKGTSGSDEQFF
.,.,TRBV20-1,TRBJ1-6,TGCAGTGCTAGTGGGCAGGGATATAATTCACCCCTCCACTTT,CSASGQGYNSPLHF
.,.,TRBV6-5,TRBJ1-2,TGTGCCAGCAGTACATTAGGGGGTAACTATGGCTACACCTTC,CASSTLGGNYGYTF